This entry is about one TCR beta chain. These data come from a study of blood T cell repertoires in COVID-19. Repertoires were generated with immunoSEQ multiplex PCR, while TCRdb's copy carries only in-frame clones and drops some. The repertoire holds approximately 120,000 clones, with approximately 80% as singletons. Germline V gives CDR1 ENHRY, CDR2 SYGVKD. V was pared by 5 bases and J by 6 bases, with 6 bases of the junction left unmatched. The CDR3 covers 15 residues. The sample consisted of peripheral blood. The TCR comes from a man aged 40-49 years with active or convalescent COVID-19. The chain couples TRBV10-3 to TRBJ2-2; 10 bases map to TRBD1. CDR3 DNA sequence: TGTGCCATCAGTCTCTTGACAGGGGGCGCCGGGGAGCTGTTTTTT. It is translated as CAISLLTGGAGELFF.